These T cell receptor beta chains were read from a single sample in a study of blood T cell repertoires in COVID-19. TCRdb's table, derived via immunoSEQ multiplex PCR, lists solely in-frame clones and lacks some. Found here are some 93,000 clones, approximately 86% of them singletons; the top ten hold more than 7%. The sample consisted of peripheral blood. The receptors originated from a man aged 55-75 years with acute or convalescent COVID-19. Each CDR3 is given with its conserved first and last residue. D genes are given only for firm matches. Expanded clones get a size class; other rows say once, few or many, or leave the size out.

abundance	v_gene	j_gene	d_gene	CDR3aa	CDR3nt
.	TRBV11-2	TRBJ2-1	TRBD1	CASSLEGQLVYNEQFF	TGTGCCAGCAGCTTAGAGGGACAGTTGGTCTACAATGAGCAGTTCTTC
.	TRBV3-1/TRBV3-2	TRBJ2-2	.	CASSRAPGSGELFF	TGTGCCAGCAGCCGGGCGCCGGGGAGCGGGGAGCTGTTTTTT
.	TRBV19	TRBJ1-1	.	CASSIGRVNTEAFF	TGTGCCAGTAGTATTGGCAGGGTGAACACTGAAGCTTTCTTT
.	TRBV7-9	TRBJ1-5	TRBD1	CASSLDRAAIHQPQHF	TGTGCCAGCAGCCTCGACAGGGCTGCTATTCATCAGCCCCAGCATTTT
.	TRBV6-1	TRBJ1-1	.	CASSDGGGVRAFF	TGTGCCAGCAGTGACGGGGGGGGAGTGCGAGCTTTCTTT
.	TRBV27	TRBJ1-1	TRBD1	CASSQGQGARTEAFF	TGTGCCAGCAGTCAAGGACAGGGGGCGAGAACTGAAGCTTTCTTT
.	TRBV6-5	TRBJ1-5	.	CASREASHQPQHF	TGTGCCAGCAGGGAGGCATCTCATCAGCCCCAGCATTTT
.	TRBV20-1	TRBJ2-3	TRBD2	CSASRMGLAGGPRDTQYF	TGCAGTGCTAGTCGAATGGGACTAGCGGGAGGGCCTAGAGATACGCAGTATTTT
.	TRBV10-3	TRBJ2-5	.	CAISDAGTETQYF	TGTGCCATCAGTGATGCGGGAACGGAGACCCAGTACTTC
.	TRBV14	TRBJ2-7	TRBD1	CASSQFGTGLYEQYF	TGTGCCAGCAGCCAATTCGGGACAGGGCTCTACGAGCAGTACTTC
.	TRBV6-2/TRBV6-3	TRBJ1-5	TRBD1	CASSRKDRGGQPQHF	TGTGCCAGCAGTCGAAAAGACAGGGGAGGTCAGCCCCAGCATTTT
.	TRBV18	TRBJ1-1	.	CASSQIAVNTEAFF	TGTGCCAGCTCACAGATAGCTGTTAACACTGAAGCTTTCTTT
.	TRBV7-9	TRBJ1-1	.	CASSFTGGNTEAFF	TGTGCCAGCAGCTTTACGGGGGGGAACACTGAAGCTTTCTTT
once	TRBV12-3/TRBV12-4	TRBJ1-1	.	CASRLWDYTEAFF	TGTGCCAGCAGACTTTGGGACTACACTGAAGCTTTCTTT
.	TRBV30	TRBJ2-3	TRBD2	CAWSGAGGPNTQYF	TGTGCCTGGAGTGGTGCGGGAGGGCCAAATACGCAGTATTTT
.	TRBV30	TRBJ1-3	.	CAWKFGAGNTIYF	TGTGCCTGGAAGTTCGGGGCTGGAAACACCATATATTTT
once	TRBV7-2	TRBJ1-6	TRBD1	CASSTRTGSDSPLHF	TGTGCCAGCAGCACAAGGACAGGTTCGGATTCACCCCTCCACTTT